Presented here are 18 T cell receptor beta chains from one specimen sequenced in a study of T cell responses to AZD1222 COVID-19 vaccine. TCRdb keeps only in-frame clones here, not all; method: immunoSEQ multiplex PCR. The sample lists about 100,000 clones, 87% seen once, with around 9.6% in the top ten. The input for sequencing was peripheral blood, taken 28 days after the second AZD1222 dose. The receptors were sampled from an adult who received the AZD1222 COVID-19 vaccine.

The chain combines TRBV28 with TRBJ2-5, with D possibly being TRBD2 (6 bases). V lost 5 bases, J lost 5 bases, and 21 bases lay in between. This CDR3 is built from 16 residues. The V gene's germline CDR1 is MDHEN and CDR2 SYDVKM. The DNA of the CDR3 is TGTGCCAGCAGTGGGGCGGTTGGTGGGAGGAGGGAGACCCAGTACTTC. It codes for CASSGAVGGRRETQYF. Drawing the rest from reference TRBV28 and TRBJ2-5, the complete variable domain is DVKVTQSSRYLVKRTGEKVFLECVQDMDHENMFWYRQDPGLGLRLIYFSYDVKMKEKGDIPEGYSVSREKKERFSLILESASTNQTSMYLCASSGAVGGRRETQYFGPGTRLLVL.

The chain recombines TRBV11-1 with TRBJ2-7; TRBD2 is a possible D gene (6 bases). The ends were cut back, 2 bases at V and 0 bases at J, with 11 bases in the middle. CDR1 and CDR2 (germline): SGHAT, FQDESV (reference sequence). The CDR3 has 15 amino acids. Here the CDR3 reads CASSLTGGDSYEQYF. The CDR3 region has the DNA TGTGCCAGCAGCTTAACTGGAGGGGACTCCTACGAGCAGTACTTC.

The gene calls are TRBV6-6 and TRBJ2-1; possibly TRBD2 for D (5 bases). Trimming cost V 7 bases and J 4 bases, with 20 bases left between them. This CDR3 has 16 residues. The germline V gene encodes CDR1 MNHNY and CDR2 SVGAGI (reference sequence). CDR3 amino acids: CASMGLLASLYNEQFF. The CDR3 DNA follows: TGTGCCAGCATGGGTCTGTTAGCGAGCTTATACAATGAGCAGTTCTTC.

This clone appeared once. The chain joins TRBV11-2 to TRBJ1-1, with 8 bases that match TRBD1. After removal of 7 bases from V and 3 bases from J, the junction contained 7 bases not matched to a gene. Germline V gene sequence: CDR1 SGHAT, CDR2 FQNNGV. There are 14 residues in the CDR3. CDR3 region: CASNRGYRDTEAFF. CDR3 DNA: TGTGCCAGCAACAGGGGGTATAGGGACACTGAAGCTTTCTTT.

The chain is built from TRBV4-3 and TRBJ1-6; D unresolved. V shed 4 bases and J shed 6 bases, with 10 bases lying between them. The germline V gene encodes CDR1 LGHNA and CDR2 YSLEER. This CDR3 has 14 residues. Here the CDR3 DNA reads TGCGCCAGCAGCCGGAATAAGATTAATTCACCCCTCCACTTT. It encodes CASSRNKINSPLHF.

V and J are TRBV19 and TRBJ2-7; D is undetermined. CDR1 is LNHDA and CDR2 is SQIVND in the germline V gene (reference sequence). The CDR3 is 13 residues long. Between the trimmed V and J ends, which lost 3 bases and 2 bases, there was a span of 8 bases. In DNA, the CDR3 is TGTGCCAGTAGTATCGACTGGGCCTACGAGCAGTACTTC. Encoded protein: CASSIDWAYEQYF. The full variable domain, in which reference TRBV19 and TRBJ2-7 provide the parts outside the CDR3, is DGGITQSPKYLFRKEGQNVTLSCEQNLNHDAMYWYRQDPGQGLRLIYYSQIVNDFQKGDIAEGYSVSREKKESFPLTVTSAQKNPTAFYLCASSIDWAYEQYFGPGTRLTVT.

This chain uses TRBV5-5 with TRBJ1-1; 7 bases match TRBD1. The germline gives CDR1 SGHKS, CDR2 YYEKEE (reference sequence). J gave up 0 bases and V 4 bases, and 3 bases lay outside the gene matches. CDR3 size: 14 residues. Written as DNA, the CDR3 is TGTGCCAGCAGCCCAGGGGGTCTGAACACTGAAGCTTTCTTT. Translation gives CASSPGGLNTEAFF. The full variable domain, in which reference TRBV5-5 and TRBJ1-1 provide the parts outside the CDR3, is DAGVTQSPTHLIKTRGQQVTLRCSPISGHKSVSWYQQVLGQGPQFIFQYYEKEERGRGNFPDRFSARQFPNYSSELNVNALLLGDSALYLCASSPGGLNTEAFFGQGTRLTVV.

The chain links TRBV28 to TRBJ2-2; perhaps TRBD2 as D (6 bases). V was cut by 8 bases and J by 6 bases, with 25 bases left in between. CDR1 and CDR2 from the germline V gene are MDHEN and SYDVKM. This CDR3 contains 17 residues. In nucleotides, the CDR3 is TGTGCCAGCGGATCGAGTTTCCTTAATAGCGGTCCCGGGGAGCTGTTTTTT. Translation gives CASGSSFLNSGPGELFF. The full variable domain, its missing parts supplied by reference TRBV28 and TRBJ2-2, is DVKVTQSSRYLVKRTGEKVFLECVQDMDHENMFWYRQDPGLGLRLIYFSYDVKMKEKGDIPEGYSVSREKKERFSLILESASTNQTSMYLCASGSSFLNSGPGELFFGEGSRLTVL.

The rearrangement joins TRBV4-3 to TRBJ2-3; tentative D call: TRBD2 (6 bases). With 3 bases removed from V and 0 bases from J, the gap between germline ends came to 13 bases. Germline assignment: CDR1 LGHNA and CDR2 YSLEER. The CDR3 has 16 residues. The CDR3 reads CASSHPLGGSTDTQYF. CDR3 bases: TGCGCCAGCAGCCACCCTTTGGGGGGTAGCACAGATACGCAGTATTTT.

A few counts support this clone. The V and J genes are TRBV4-1 and TRBJ2-2; D unresolved. The germline V gene has CDR1 MGHRA and CDR2 YSYEKL. V was shortened by 4 bases and J by 8 bases, with 14 bases between the two germline ends. The CDR3 is 14 amino acids. DNA of the CDR3: TGCGCCAGCAGCCTGGACCCTGACCAAGGGGAGCTGTTTTTT. Amino acid sequence: CASSLDPDQGELFF.

The rearrangement joins TRBV9 to TRBJ2-7, with TRBD1 as a possible D gene (5 bases). The V end was cut by 4 bases, the J end by 0 bases, with 8 bases between. The CDR3 runs to 13 residues. Per the germline V gene, CDR1 is SGDLS and CDR2 is YYNGEE. CDR3 sequence (DNA): TGTGCCAGCAGCACAGGATACTCCTACGAGCAGTACTTC. Translated, it gives CASSTGYSYEQYF.

The chain recombines TRBV4-2 with TRBJ2-4, with D possibly TRBD2 on 5 matching bases. From germline, CDR1 is LGHNA and CDR2 YNFKEQ. The CDR3 loop spans 11 amino acids. The V end lost 3 bases, the J end lost 9 bases, and 6 bases lay between the germline ends. The CDR3 region is CASSQGSIQYF. Here the CDR3 DNA reads TGTGCCAGCAGCCAGGGGAGCATTCAGTACTTC.

The chain carries TRBV5-4 and TRBJ2-7; tentative D call: TRBD2 (5 bases). V lost 0 bases to trimming and J lost 3 bases, with 19 bases between them. Germline CDR1 and CDR2: SGHNT and YYREEE (reference sequence). The CDR3 is 17 residues long. Here the CDR3 reads CASSLGAEPSPRYEQYF. CDR3 sequence (DNA): TGTGCCAGCAGCTTGGGAGCGGAGCCCTCTCCCCGCTACGAGCAGTACTTC.

The chain joins TRBV4-1 to TRBJ2-7; 7 bases agree with TRBD1. With 1 base clipped from V and 2 bases from J, the junction kept 5 bases outside the gene matches. The germline gives CDR1 MGHRA, CDR2 YSYEKL. CDR3 length: 15 residues. The CDR3, as DNA: TGCGCCAGCAGCCAAGGGACCGGGACAGCCTACGAGCAGTACTTC. Protein sequence: CASSQGTGTAYEQYF.

DNA for the CDR3: TGTGCCAGCAGTTGGGGAAGGGTAGGAGAGACCCAGTACTTC. This encodes CASSWGRVGETQYF. The chain joins TRBV6-5 to TRBJ2-5; no reliable D call. The CDR3 is made up of 14 amino acids. Trimming left V 4 bases short and J 4 bases short, with 13 bases between. From germline, CDR1 is MNHEY and CDR2 SVGAGI.

The chain recombines TRBV7-9 with TRBJ2-1; 9 bases map to TRBD1. V trimming: 5 bases; J trimming: 13 bases; junction bases outside the gene matches: 9. The germline gives CDR1 SEHNR, CDR2 FQNEAQ (reference sequence). The CDR3 covers 13 residues. In DNA, the CDR3 is TGTGCCAGCAGCCCAACAGGGGGCGCGAATCAGTTCTTC. Residues: CASSPTGGANQFF.

This clone was detected once. The chain links TRBV28 to TRBJ2-7; TRBD2 aligns across 16 bases. CDR3 length: 19 amino acids. Germline CDR1 is MDHEN and CDR2 is SYDVKM. J was trimmed by 4 bases and V by 5 bases; bases with no gene match: 14. This CDR3 is CASSLTQGLAGGPRYEQYF. CDR3 in DNA: TGTGCCAGCAGTCTCACCCAGGGACTAGCGGGAGGGCCGCGGTACGAGCAGTACTTC.

The rearrangement joins TRBV24-1 to TRBJ2-2; D not resolved. CDR1 and CDR2 (germline): KGHDR, SFDVKD. V was cut by 7 bases and J by 3 bases, with 11 bases left in between. CDR3 size: 14 residues. The CDR3: CATSHGYDTGELFF. The CDR3 DNA follows: TGTGCCACCAGCCATGGGTACGACACCGGGGAGCTGTTTTTT.